This paragraph reports one T cell receptor beta chain. Its antigen remains unidentified. These data come from a study of chemoradiotherapy in HPV16-positive cancers. About the research overall: A couple of HPV16-positive patients' cells yielded candidate HPV-specific clones and common motifs. General study findings and limits: Candidate HPV-specific clones and E7-related TCR motifs grew in tumor during treatment. Functional assays defining HPV-specific T cells used only a couple of HPV16-positive patients.

Generated by immunoSEQ multiplex PCR, the TCRdb table keeps only in-frame clones and is missing some. The data show some 34,000 clones, with roughly nine tenths seen just once and roughly 2% held by the top ten. Germline assignment: CDR1 SGHTA and CDR2 FQGNSA. This CDR3 contains 12 residues. The germline V and J ends were trimmed by 5 bases and 2 bases, with 5 bases remaining between them. Repeated repertoire sampling spanned the course of chemoradiotherapy. The V and J genes are TRBV7-2 and TRBJ2-3; no reliable D call. The specimen comprised blood, sampled from a patient who underwent chemoradiotherapy. This receptor was identified in a human donor with HPV-associated anogenital cancer. The CDR3 sequence: CASSQDTDTQYF. The CDR3 DNA sequence: TGTGCCAGCAGCCAAGACACAGATACGCAGTATTTT.